Below are 26 T cell receptor beta chains sequenced from a single sample in a study of blood T cell repertoires in COVID-19. Profiled with immunoSEQ multiplex PCR; TCRdb holds only in-frame clones, not every one. This table has roughly 57,000 clones, roughly 90% appearing once. The sequencing input was peripheral blood. The receptors shown here come from a human donor in a cohort sampled during active COVID-19.

V and J are TRBV6-5 and TRBJ2-3; 11 positions match TRBD2. Germline CDR1 reads MNHEY; CDR2 reads SVGAGI. Trimming at V came to 7 bases and at J to 6 bases, leaving 9 bases not matched to a gene. CDR3 size: 15 residues. DNA of the CDR3: TGTGCCAGCACCAAACTAGCGGGAGTTATGGATACGCAGTATTTT. It specifies CASTKLAGVMDTQYF.

The rearrangement joins TRBV30 to TRBJ1-4, with 8 bases aligning to TRBD1. J gave up 5 bases and V 5 bases, and 4 bases lay outside the gene matches. This CDR3 comprises 13 residues. CDR1 and CDR2 (germline): GTSNPN, SVGIG (reference sequence). CDR3 nucleotides: TGTGCCTGGGAGACAGGGGCGAATGAAAAACTGTTTTTT. The encoded protein is CAWETGANEKLFF.

The chain has TRBV7-9 and TRBJ2-7, with a weak D call TRBD1 (7 bases). Trimming stripped 6 bases from V and 2 bases from J, with 17 bases between. Germline CDR1 and CDR2: SEHNR and FQNEAQ (reference sequence). The CDR3 extends over 15 amino acids. The CDR3: CASRPYRGGPYEQYF. CDR3 nucleotides: TGTGCCAGCAGACCTTACAGGGGAGGCCCCTACGAGCAGTACTTC.

The rearrangement links TRBV7-2 to TRBJ1-2; D possibly corresponds to TRBD1 (5 bases). The germline CDR1 and CDR2 sequences are SGHTA and FQGNSA. Trimming removed 3 bases at V and 8 bases at J, with 13 bases between. The CDR3 is made up of 13 amino acids. The CDR3 nucleotides are TGTGCCAGCAGCTTTTCCAGGGAAGGGGGCTACACCTTC. It codes for CASSFSREGGYTF.

J is TRBJ2-3 and V is TRBV5-1; D possibly corresponds to TRBD2 (5 bases). The CDR3 is 15 amino acids. Germline CDR1 is SGHRS and CDR2 is YFSETQ. V was shortened by 2 bases and J by 2 bases, with 12 bases between the two germline ends. The CDR3 protein is CASSFERSYTDTQYF. In nucleotides, the CDR3 is TGCGCCAGCAGCTTCGAGCGGTCGTACACAGATACGCAGTATTTT.

The chain has TRBV5-1 and TRBJ2-1, with D possibly being TRBD2 (6 bases). Trimming cost V 4 bases and J 6 bases, with 17 bases left between them. The CDR3 totals 15 residues. Germline CDR1 SGHRS, CDR2 YFSETQ. The CDR3 DNA sequence: TGCGCCAGCAGCCGCGGACTAAATCTGGCCAATGAGCAGTTCTTC. Translated, it gives CASSRGLNLANEQFF.

The CDR3 bases are TGCGCCAGCAGCCTGGGGACAGGGGATCAGCCCCAGCATTTT. Translated, it gives CASSLGTGDQPQHF. This chain joins TRBV5-1 and TRBJ1-5; 10 bases fit TRBD1. Trimming cost V 4 bases and J 5 bases; bases outside gene matches: 3. This CDR3 has 14 amino acids. The germline V gene encodes CDR1 SGHRS and CDR2 YFSETQ.

The chain combines TRBV7-9 with TRBJ2-1; 8 positions match TRBD2. The CDR3 is made up of 15 amino acids. Germline CDR1 SEHNR, CDR2 FQNEAQ (reference sequence). V shed 4 bases and J 1 base; nucleotides not matched to a gene: 3. This CDR3 reads CASSSLAGSYNEQFF. Written as DNA, the CDR3 is TGTGCCAGCAGCTCTTTAGCGGGATCCTACAATGAGCAGTTCTTC.

The rearrangement joins TRBV10-2 to TRBJ2-1, with a weak D call TRBD2 (6 bases). Germline assignment: CDR1 WSHSY and CDR2 SAAADI. The CDR3 runs to 15 residues. With 0 bases removed from V and 0 bases from J, the gap between germline ends came to 6 bases. The CDR3 loop reads CASSESRGSYNEQFF. In DNA, the CDR3 is TGCGCCAGCAGTGAGTCGCGGGGCTCCTACAATGAGCAGTTCTTC.

V is TRBV19 and J is TRBJ1-6; D unresolved. The germline CDR1 and CDR2 sequences are LNHDA and SQIVND (reference sequence). Deletions cut 7 bases from V and 8 bases from J, with 12 bases between. The CDR3 totals 13 residues. CDR3 in amino acids: CASKRAGDSPLHF. CDR3 sequence (DNA): TGTGCCAGTAAACGGGCCGGGGATTCACCCCTCCACTTT. The variable domain in full, with the rest retrieved from reference TRBV19 and TRBJ1-6, is DGGITQSPKYLFRKEGQNVTLSCEQNLNHDAMYWYRQDPGQGLRLIYYSQIVNDFQKGDIAEGYSVSREKKESFPLTVTSAQKNPTAFYLCASKRAGDSPLHFGNGTRLTVT.

This chain links TRBV28 with TRBJ2-5; possibly TRBD1 for D (6 bases). Germline CDR1 MDHEN, CDR2 SYDVKM. CDR3 size: 14 residues. V was shortened by 6 bases and J by 5 bases, with 16 bases between the two germline ends. CDR3 sequence reads: CASSRNREVETQYF. CDR3 DNA sequence: TGTGCCAGCAGCCGAAACAGGGAAGTGGAGACCCAGTACTTC. Variable domain in full (rest from reference TRBV28 and TRBJ2-5): DVKVTQSSRYLVKRTGEKVFLECVQDMDHENMFWYRQDPGLGLRLIYFSYDVKMKEKGDIPEGYSVSREKKERFSLILESASTNQTSMYLCASSRNREVETQYFGPGTRLLVL.

CDR3 amino acids: CASSLSSYNEQFF. DNA for the CDR3: TGTGCCAGCAGTTTATCCAGCTACAATGAGCAGTTCTTC. V usage is TRBV12-3 or TRBV12-4 and J usage is TRBJ2-1; unclear D gene. V lost 2 bases and J lost 3, with 5 bases in between. The CDR3 sequence is 13 residues long.

This chain uses TRBV27 with TRBJ2-7; tentatively, D is TRBD1 (5 bases). The CDR3 loop spans 14 amino acids. V was cut by 2 bases and J by 6 bases, with 14 bases left in between. Germline V gene sequence: CDR1 MNHEY, CDR2 SMNVEV (reference sequence). CDR3 DNA: TGTGCCAGCAGTTTAAACAGGATCTTCGGCGAGCAGTACTTC. Its translation: CASSLNRIFGEQYF.

The chain combines TRBV28 with TRBJ1-6, with 7 bases identical to TRBD1. CDR3 length: 13 amino acids. V lost 10 bases, J lost 10 bases, and 10 bases stayed unmatched. In germline, CDR1 is MDHEN, CDR2 SYDVKM. The CDR3 reads CATARRGLSPLHF. The CDR3 DNA sequence: TGTGCCACCGCCCGGAGGGGGCTATCACCCCTCCACTTT.

In this sample, this clone turned up once. The chain carries TRBV7-9 and TRBJ2-1; 7 nucleotides match TRBD2. V lost 11 bases and J lost 8; bases outside the gene matches: 15. This CDR3 spans 14 amino acids. CDR1 SEHNR and CDR2 FQNEAQ come from the germline V gene (reference sequence). The chain's CDR3 is CAYVNRDYDHEQFF. The CDR3 coding sequence is TGTGCCTACGTTAACCGGGACTACGACCATGAGCAGTTCTTC.

The CDR3 DNA reads as TGTGCCAGCAGCGACCTAGGCGGGAACCAGTACTTC. Its translation: CASSDLGGNQYF. The chain recombines TRBV9 with TRBJ2-5, with D perhaps TRBD2 (6 bases). Per the germline V gene, CDR1 is SGDLS and CDR2 is YYNGEE. The CDR3 length is 12 residues. Trimming shortened V by 3 bases and J by 10 bases, and 13 bases separated the two germline ends.

The chain links TRBV2 to TRBJ2-3, with unresolved D. V was shortened by 7 bases and J by 5 bases, with 10 bases between the two germline ends. The CDR3 totals 12 residues. Germline CDR1 is SNHLY and CDR2 is FYNNEI. CDR3 nucleotides: TGTGCCAGCATGACTTTGGGAGATACGCAGTATTTT. Translating gives CASMTLGDTQYF.

The rearrangement links TRBV2 to TRBJ1-5; the D gene is possibly TRBD1 (6 bases). The germline V and J ends were trimmed by 6 bases and 0 bases, with 6 bases remaining between them. The CDR3 is made up of 13 amino acids. In germline, CDR1 is SNHLY, CDR2 FYNNEI. Here the CDR3 DNA reads TGTGCCAGCAGGACAGGTAGCAATCAGCCCCAGCATTTT. Translated: CASRTGSNQPQHF.

This clone turned up a few times. The rearrangement uses TRBV28 and TRBJ1-2; possible D gene TRBD1, 5 bases. The length of the CDR3 is 13 residues. Germline V CDR1 and CDR2: MDHEN, SYDVKM. V was trimmed by 5 bases and J by 3 bases, leaving 10 bases between them. CDR3 amino acids: CASSTTEYYGYTF. As DNA, the CDR3 is TGTGCCAGCAGTACGACAGAATACTATGGCTACACCTTC.

This CDR3 is CASSGDRVRETQYF. CDR3 nucleotides: TGCGCCAGCAGCGGGGACAGGGTCCGAGAGACCCAGTACTTC. The genes are TRBV5-1 and TRBJ2-5, with 9 bases that match TRBD1. Germline assignment: CDR1 SGHRS and CDR2 YFSETQ. The CDR3 extends over 14 amino acids. After removal of 4 bases from V and 4 bases from J, the junction contained 5 bases not matched to a gene.

The chain combines TRBV10-3 with TRBJ1-3; no reliable D call. The CDR3 is 14 residues long. Germline V CDR1 and CDR2: ENHRY, SYGVKD. Trimming shortened V by 5 bases and J by 0 bases, and 8 bases separated the two germline ends. CDR3 loop: CAISSSFSGNTIYF. Here the CDR3 DNA reads TGTGCCATCAGTTCGTCTTTCTCTGGAAACACCATATATTTT.

V usage is TRBV10-1 and J usage is TRBJ1-1; D may be TRBD1 (5 bases). V lost 0 bases to trimming and J lost 5 bases, with 22 bases between them. Germline V gives CDR1 WNHNN, CDR2 SYGVQD (reference sequence). The CDR3 runs 18 residues. CDR3 sequence: CASSESVLGGDEGTEAFF. The CDR3 DNA reads as TGCGCCAGCAGTGAGTCGGTATTGGGCGGGGATGAGGGGACTGAAGCTTTCTTT.

The genes are TRBV20-1 and TRBJ2-7; 7 bases match TRBD2. The CDR3 is 15 residues long. With V trimmed by 3 bases and J by 4 bases, 12 bases remained unmatched. CDR1 and CDR2 (germline): DFQATT, SNEGSKA (reference sequence). CDR3 in DNA: TGCAGTGCTAGTGGGCTAGCGGAGGCAAAGTACGAGCAGTACTTC. Its translation: CSASGLAEAKYEQYF.

The rearrangement links TRBV4-1 to TRBJ2-2; D is perhaps TRBD2 (6 bases). The CDR3 length is 12 residues. Trimming took off 8 bases at V and 5 bases at J, with 9 bases between the two ends. The germline V gene encodes CDR1 MGHRA and CDR2 YSYEKL. The DNA for the CDR3 is TGCGCCAGCCTAGCGTGGACCGGGGAGCTGTTTTTT. This encodes CASLAWTGELFF.

The V call is TRBV6-6, the J call TRBJ2-7, with TRBD1 as a possible D gene (6 bases). Germline assignment: CDR1 MNHNY and CDR2 SVGAGI (reference sequence). The V end lost 9 bases, the J end lost 4 bases, and 13 bases lay between the germline ends. The CDR3 extends over 12 amino acids. The CDR3 nucleotides are TGTGCCAGTAACACAGGGTTTTACGAGCAGTACTTC. Encoded protein: CASNTGFYEQYF.

The chain recombines TRBV5-8 with TRBJ1-5; 7 bases are a match to TRBD1. V was clipped by 4 bases and J by 3 bases; unmatched bases: 4. Looked up from germline, CDR1 is SGHTS and CDR2 is YDEGEE. The CDR3 sequence is 14 residues long. CDR3 sequence: CASSAGTDNQPQHF. Written as DNA, the CDR3 is TGTGCCAGCAGCGCCGGGACAGACAATCAGCCCCAGCATTTT.